This record covers a single T cell receptor (beta chain). The antigen it recognizes is unknown. No clone much larger than this one lies a single base away; base qualities are absent. These data belong to a study of T cell responses to AZD1222 COVID-19 vaccine (dated by TCRdb to 2020 to 2022). For the wider study: A total of 230 to 250 trial participants underwent TCR sequencing, of whom under 220 had received two doses of AZD1222 and some 25 had received two doses of the MenACWY control vaccine. Enrollment into the trials was organized by age into subgroups of 18-55, 56-69 and 70-plus years, and those subgroups contained roughly 160, 29 and 62 TCR-sequenced participants, respectively. On the study overall, not on this receptor specifically: In the small 56-69-year group, the increase in depth fell short of significance, most likely because of low power. Reportedly, close to half of the unique spike-specific TCRs recognized epitopes lying outside the regions that are mutated in the B.1.351 and B.1.1.7 variants. Only five to seven AZD1222 recipients were SARS-CoV-2 seropositive at baseline, limiting conclusions about previously exposed vaccinees. The vaccine-associated CD4 TCRs covered the entire spike protein, and the dominant responses fell in regions 160-218 and 743-854. Because no day 14 peak-response samples were available, repertoires were characterized only after the peak T cell response. Participants were mostly white British, with more females than males. The authors suggested clonal diversity may have been underestimated. A significant rise in spike-specific TCR breadth and depth was observed after two AZD1222 doses relative to day 0 and relative to MenACWY recipients.

This specimen's time point label, per the study, means: about 28 days (+/-7) after the second vaccine dose. AZD1222 recipients with second doses at about 4 weeks or about 12 weeks were pooled, because spike-specific TCR depth and breadth did not differ between schedules. The vaccinee samples were drawn from two UK trials, COV001 and COV002, one of which was a single-blind randomized controlled phase 2/3 trial testing AZD1222 (ChAdOx1 nCoV-19) in healthy adults. For TCRbeta chain sequencing, PBMC samples from trial participants were taken at day 0 and at day 28 after the second dose. The CDR3 regions of human TCRbeta chains were analyzed by immunosequencing. From the authors' description of their analysis: TCRs in the repertoires were compared against a reference library of SARS-CoV-2-specific TCRs that had been generated with the MIRA antigen-specificity platform. Breadth was defined as the fraction of unique TCRs that were SARS-CoV-2-associated, and depth was defined as the fraction of total T cells that were SARS-CoV-2-associated. Using the MIRA data, each spike-specific TCR was mapped to the spike region that the TCR reacts to and placed in a CD4 or CD8 class. Log10-transformed breadth and depth values were compared by one-way ANOVA with Sidak's multiple comparisons tests. This immuneACCESS table, as held by TCRdb, lists in-frame sequences with V and J called but not all clones. Of the missing ones, under half trace to an unresolved V gene in checked studies; the others have no known cause. Clonal size and the V and J genes are those of that table, whereas D and trimming came from the DNA. The sample has about 140,000 clones on record, roughly 90% of them singletons. Over 1% of the sample belongs to the ten largest clones.

Counted from cysteine to phenylalanine, this CDR3 has 12 amino acids. Only the CDR3 portion is preserved as DNA: 36 bases, with reading frame beginning at the first base. The CDR1 and CDR2 encoded by the germline V gene are SGHVS and FQNEAQ. V lost 5 bases and J lost 4 bases; the stretch between them is 8 bases long. The material sequenced was peripheral blood, taken 28 days after the second AZD1222 dose. The receptor was isolated from an adult who received the AZD1222 COVID-19 vaccine. Recombination connected TRBV7-8 to TRBJ2-5, with no confidently assigned D gene. The nucleotide sequence is TGTGCCAGCAGCCGTATAAGAGAGACCCAGTACTTC. This codes for CASSRIRETQYF.